The rows below give T cell receptor beta chains drawn from one sample of a study of T-cell reconstitution after alpha-beta-depleted transplantation in children. TCRdb called the PCR reads again in MiXCR, with one record for every CDR3 protein. The repertoire has 900,000 or so distinct CDR3 sequences, roughly 15% of them found once; the top ten carry 5%. The specimen was PBMCs, mostly from graft donor cells, collected 360 days after TCRalphabeta/CD19-depleted stem cell transplant. The receptors come from a male patient aged 10 to 17 who had a stem cell transplant for acute lymphoblastic leukemia, so the T cells may come from the graft donor. Each CDR3 is given with its conserved first and last residue. D genes are given only for firm matches. Only part of the rows carry a size: once, few, many, or a class if the clone is expanded.

v_call,d_call,j_call,clone_size,cdr3_nt,cdr3_aa
TRBV29-1,TRBD2,TRBJ2-1,NA,TGCAGCGTGCCTAGCGGGAGGGCCGTTAACAATGAGCAGTTCTTC,CSVPSGRAVNNEQFF
TRBV7-8,NA,TRBJ2-1,NA,TGTGCCAGCAGCGGCGCCCTAGCAGCTGAGCAGTTCTTC,CASSGALAAEQFF
TRBV4-2,TRBD1,TRBJ2-7,NA,TGTGCCAGCAGCCAAAAACGGCCACAGAGGGGACAGGGGTTTTACGAGCAGTACTTC,CASSQKRPQRGQGFYEQYF
TRBV7-9,NA,TRBJ2-7,few,TGTGCCAGCAGCGTAGTCTCCGTCGGGTACGAGCAGTACTTC,CASSVVSVGYEQYF
TRBV5-1,NA,TRBJ2-5,NA,TGCGCCAGCAGCTACCTTACAGGGACGCAAGAGACCCAGTACTTC,CASSYLTGTQETQYF
TRBV27,TRBD2,TRBJ2-7,NA,TGTGCCAGCAGCCGAGTAAGCGGGAGGGCCCCCCACGAGCAGTACTTC,CASSRVSGRAPHEQYF
TRBV20-1,NA,TRBJ2-5,NA,TGCAGTGCTAGAGATGTCCGGGCCAAAGAGACCCAGTACTTC,CSARDVRAKETQYF
TRBV6-2/TRBV6-3,TRBD2,TRBJ2-1,few,TGTGCCAGCAGGTACACTACGGGACTAGCGTCCAATGAGCAGTTCTTC,CASRYTTGLASNEQFF
TRBV2,TRBD1,TRBJ1-1,few,TGTGCCAGCCTCCGGGACAGGGGGAACACTGAAGCTTTCTTT,CASLRDRGNTEAFF
TRBV7-3,NA,TRBJ2-3,NA,TGTGCCAGCAGCTCAAAACGGGCTCAGTGGCCCCCGGATACGCAGTATTTT,CASSSKRAQWPPDTQYF
TRBV7-9,TRBD1,TRBJ1-6,NA,TGTGCCAGCAGCTTACTTGGGACAGGATATAATTCACCCCTCCACTTT,CASSLLGTGYNSPLHF
TRBV4-1,TRBD2,TRBJ2-3,NA,TGCGCCAGCAGCCAACGGACGACTAGCGGGAGCTCCCCCACAGATACGCAGTATTTT,CASSQRTTSGSSPTDTQYF
TRBV12-3/TRBV12-4,TRBD1,TRBJ2-5,NA,TGTGCCAGCACTCAAATGGGACAGGGGGCGTGGGAGACCCAGTACTTC,CASTQMGQGAWETQYF
TRBV6-2/TRBV6-3,TRBD2,TRBJ2-1,NA,TGTGCCAGCAGTTACTCGGGGAAGGGAACTAGCGGGAGGAATGAGCAGTTCTTC,CASSYSGKGTSGRNEQFF
TRBV12-3/TRBV12-4,TRBD1,TRBJ1-5,few,TGTGCCAGCAGTTTAGGCCCGGGGGACAGGTGGCAGCCCCAGCATTTT,CASSLGPGDRWQPQHF
TRBV5-1,TRBD1,TRBJ1-5,NA,TGCGCCAGCAGCCCCGGGACAGGAAATCATCAGCCCCAGCATTTT,CASSPGTGNHQPQHF
TRBV7-9,NA,TRBJ2-7,NA,TGTGCCAGCAGCGGTTCTGGGGCGGCCTACGAGCAGTACTTC,CASSGSGAAYEQYF
TRBV5-6,TRBD2,TRBJ2-1,few,TGTGCCAGCAGCTGGGGACTAGCGGGAGTCGATGAGCAGTTCTTC,CASSWGLAGVDEQFF
TRBV7-8,TRBD1,TRBJ1-2,NA,TGTGCCAGCAGCCCGACAAACCACAGGGGGCGCATCAGCTATGGCTACACCTTC,CASSPTNHRGRISYGYTF
TRBV2,NA,TRBJ2-1,many,TGTGCCAGCACGGCCGACAAATTACTAGTCAATGAGCAGTTCTTC,CASTADKLLVNEQFF
TRBV5-1,NA,TRBJ2-1,many,TGCGCCAGCAGCCAATACACCGGGACGGGCTTGGATGAGCAGTTCTTC,CASSQYTGTGLDEQFF
TRBV20-1,TRBD2,TRBJ2-5,few,TGCAGTGCTAGAGGGCTAGCGGGTGAACAAGAGACCCAGTACTTC,CSARGLAGEQETQYF
TRBV5-5,TRBD2,TRBJ2-5,few,TGTGCCAGCAGCGCCGTTGCGCGGGAGAGAGAGACCCAGTACTTC,CASSAVARERETQYF
TRBV5-1,NA,TRBJ2-1,few,TGCGCCAGCAGCTTGTTCTCTCATGAGCAGTTCTTC,CASSLFSHEQFF
TRBV20-1,TRBD2,TRBJ2-5,NA,TGCAGTGCCCGCTCACTAGCGGGAGACGAAGAGACCCAGTACTTC,CSARSLAGDEETQYF
TRBV20-1,TRBD1,TRBJ2-7,NA,TGCAGTGCTAGAGCCCTCCGAGACAGGGGGTCCTACGAGCAGTACTTC,CSARALRDRGSYEQYF
TRBV19,TRBD2,TRBJ2-1,NA,TGTGCCAGTAGGGCTCGGGACTGGACTAGCGGTTCCTACAATGAGCAGTTCTTC,CASRARDWTSGSYNEQFF
TRBV5-1,TRBD2,TRBJ2-3,few,TGCGCCAGCAGCATGAGCGGGAGTGCGGTCGAGCAGTATTTT,CASSMSGSAVEQYF
TRBV6-5,TRBD2,TRBJ2-3,NA,TGTGCCAGCAGTTACTCGACTAGCGGAACCCCAGGGGATACGCAGTATTTT,CASSYSTSGTPGDTQYF
TRBV29-1,NA,TRBJ2-1,NA,TGCAGCGTCCCGGATGAGCAGTTCTTC,CSVPDEQFF
TRBV4-1,NA,TRBJ2-3,NA,TGCGCCAGCAGCCAAGAGGGACGGGAGACAGATACGCAGTATTTT,CASSQEGRETDTQYF
TRBV19,NA,TRBJ2-3,once,TGTGCCAGTAGGCTCCGGGACGGCACTAGCACAGATACGCAGTATTTT,CASRLRDGTSTDTQYF
TRBV20-1,NA,TRBJ1-2,NA,TGCAGTGCTCCGGGTTACTATGGCTACACCTTC,CSAPGYYGYTF
TRBV20-1,NA,TRBJ1-1,NA,TGCAGTGCCCCCGACAGGTCTCGAAGGGGGACTGAAGCTTTCTTT,CSAPDRSRRGTEAFF
TRBV12-3/TRBV12-4,NA,TRBJ2-1,few,TGTGCCAGCAGTCCCCTCACTAGCCTTACCTACAATGAGCAGTTCTTC,CASSPLTSLTYNEQFF